The TCR beta chain under discussion was sequenced for a study of CD8+ T cells in alopecia areata. The study's findings and limits: Between patients, shared TCR sequences were less clear than in mice. This was possibly due in part to HLA diversity in the patient population.

Alopecia areata patients provided lesional scalp punch biopsies and peripheral blood, both collected for the study. cDNA prepared by RNA extraction and subsequent reverse transcription served as the template for sequencing. TCRdb keeps only in-frame clones here, not all; method: immunoSEQ multiplex PCR. The sample has some 170,000 clones, just over 65% seen once. CDR3 length: 13 amino acids. Trimming took off 1 base at V and 5 bases at J, with 11 bases between the two ends. The germline gives CDR1 SQVTM, CDR2 ANQGSEA. On this clone: The antigen remains unidentified.

This sample comprised CD8+ T cells sorted from blood, obtained at week 0. This sequence was found in a human donor with alopecia areata. The rearrangement joins TRBV29-1 to TRBJ1-1; D is perhaps TRBD1 (6 bases). In nucleotides, the CDR3 is TGCAGCGTTGAAGGGGGGGGCGAGACTGAAGCTTTCTTT. Its protein is CSVEGGGETEAFF.